This is a list of T cell receptor beta chains from one sample in a study of cytomegalovirus exposure and HLA in healthy donors. Profiled with immunoSEQ multiplex PCR; TCRdb holds only in-frame clones, not every one. The table includes roughly 200,000 clones, about 81% detected once. Sequencing was done on a sample of PBMCs. The receptors originated from a woman between 25 and 40 years old in good health and CMV-seronegative. Each CDR3 is given with its conserved first and last residue. The D gene is left open where the match is weak. The listing skips clone size in some rows; elsewhere it reads once, few, many or a size class.

V gene	J gene	clone size	D gene	CDR3 length	CDR3 DNA	CDR3 protein
TRBV28	TRBJ2-7	-	-	12	TGTGCCAGCAGCTCAACTCCCTACGAGCAGTACTTC	CASSSTPYEQYF
TRBV6-1	TRBJ2-5	-	-	14	TGTGCCAGCAGTGAAGGGGCTACAGGCGAGACCCAGTACTTC	CASSEGATGETQYF
TRBV7-9	TRBJ1-1	-	-	14	TGTGCCAGCAGCTTACCCGGAGGGGGGGCTGAAGCTTTCTTT	CASSLPGGGAEAFF
TRBV6-1	TRBJ2-2	-	TRBD1	15	TGTGCCAGCAGGACAGGGGACGCGAACACCGGGGAGCTGTTTTTT	CASRTGDANTGELFF
TRBV30	TRBJ2-5	-	TRBD2	16	TGTGCCTGGTGGGGGGGTAGTCGAGGAAGCGGAGAGACCCAGTACTTC	CAWWGGSRGSGETQYF
TRBV2	TRBJ2-5	-	TRBD2	15	TGTGCCAGCAGGCCCGGGACTAGAGTTTCTAAGACCCAGTACTTC	CASRPGTRVSKTQYF
TRBV5-1	TRBJ2-2	-	TRBD1	15	TGCGCCATGCGAACCGGGACAGGGAGAACCGGGGAGCTGTTTTTT	CAMRTGTGRTGELFF
TRBV2	TRBJ2-1	-	TRBD2	15	TGTGCCAGCAGCGTTAGCGGGTACCCCTACAATGAGCAGTTCTTC	CASSVSGYPYNEQFF
TRBV5-4	TRBJ2-5	-	-	13	TGTGCCAGCAGCTTGGACAACCAAGAGACCCAGTACTTC	CASSLDNQETQYF
TRBV7-3	TRBJ1-6	-	-	12	TGTGCCAGCAGCTTAGTAGCTTCACCCCTCCACTTT	CASSLVASPLHF
TRBV30	TRBJ2-7	-	TRBD1	12	TGTGCCTGGGGGGGGACAGGCTACGAGCAGTACTTC	CAWGGTGYEQYF
TRBV14	TRBJ1-1	-	-	15	TGTGCCAGCAGCCACCCCACGATGGGGGGCACTGAAGCTTTCTTT	CASSHPTMGGTEAFF
TRBV27	TRBJ1-4	-	-	15	TGTGCCAGCAGTTTATCGTACAGATTGCGTGAAAAACTGTTTTTT	CASSLSYRLREKLFF
TRBV28	TRBJ1-5	-	-	12	TGTGCCAGCAGTTTAGGGGGGCAGCCCCAGCATTTT	CASSLGGQPQHF
TRBV5-1	TRBJ1-2	few	-	12	TGCGCCAGCAACTCACAGGGCCATGGCTACACCTTC	CASNSQGHGYTF
TRBV9	TRBJ2-6	-	-	15	TGTGCCAGCAGCGCCCGGGCGGGGGGGGCCAACGTCCTGACTTTC	CASSARAGGANVLTF
TRBV7-5	TRBJ1-2	-	-	12	TGTGTCAGAAGTAGACAGGGCGGGGGCTACACCTTC	CVRSRQGGGYTF
TRBV7-9	TRBJ2-7	-	TRBD2	14	TGTGCCAGCAGCGTACCGGGACTACACTACGAGCAGTACTTC	CASSVPGLHYEQYF
TRBV30	TRBJ1-1	-	-	12	TGTGCCTTCAATGGGGGAGGGACTGAAGCTTTCTTT	CAFNGGGTEAFF
TRBV10-3	TRBJ2-7	once	TRBD1	14	TGTGCCTCTAGCCGGGACAGGGACGCCTACGAGCAGTACTTC	CASSRDRDAYEQYF
TRBV30	TRBJ2-5	few	TRBD2	13	TGTGCCTGGAGTCGGACTAGGATCGAGACCCAGTACTTC	CAWSRTRIETQYF
TRBV2	TRBJ1-1	-	-	14	TGTGCCAGCACCCCCGGCCGGGGGAACACTGAAGCTTTCTTT	CASTPGRGNTEAFF
TRBV10-2	TRBJ2-7	-	-	12	TGCGCCACCGCGACATCTTTGGGCGAGCAGTACTTC	CATATSLGEQYF
TRBV29-1	TRBJ1-2	-	-	13	TGCAGCGTTGAAGACACGGGGGGCCGCGGCTACACCTTC	CSVEDTGGRGYTF
TRBV18	TRBJ2-7	once	TRBD1	16	TGTGCCAGCTCACCACCGGCGGGACAGGGTACCCACGAGCAGTACTTC	CASSPPAGQGTHEQYF
TRBV5-1	TRBJ2-3	-	TRBD1	16	TGCGCCAGCAGCCCTGTACCTGGACAGGGCACAGATACGCAGTATTTT	CASSPVPGQGTDTQYF
TRBV18	TRBJ1-2	few	TRBD1	13	TGTGCCAGCTCCCCCGACAGGGGATATGGCTACACCTTC	CASSPDRGYGYTF
TRBV27	TRBJ2-3	-	-	14	TGTGCCAGCAGTTTATTCTCCCAGTCAGATACGCAGTATTTT	CASSLFSQSDTQYF
TRBV30	TRBJ2-3	-	TRBD2	16	TGTGCCTGGGGCCCCCTGACTAGCGGGGCCACAGATACGCAGTATTTT	CAWGPLTSGATDTQYF
TRBV6-1	TRBJ2-5	-	-	15	TGTGCCAGCAGAATGTCGTGGCAGGGCCAAGAGACCCAGTACTTC	CASRMSWQGQETQYF
TRBV30	TRBJ2-3	-	-	14	TGTGCCTGGAGTGTCGAGCAAAGAACAGATACGCAGTATTTT	CAWSVEQRTDTQYF
TRBV27	TRBJ1-1	-	TRBD1	17	TGTGCCAGCAGTTTCTCCGCCGGACAGGGCTCTGGCACTGAAGCTTTCTTT	CASSFSAGQGSGTEAFF
TRBV19	TRBJ2-7	-	-	15	TGTGCCAGTAGTCCCGGGGGTAGCGCCCTCTACGAGCAGTACTTC	CASSPGGSALYEQYF
TRBV16	TRBJ2-1	-	-	14	TGTGCCAGCAGCCAATCAGTCAGTTACAATGAGCAGTTCTTC	CASSQSVSYNEQFF
TRBV6-6	TRBJ2-1	-	-	16	TGTGCCAGCAGCCCAGTTACCGGGACACCTAGCAATGAGCAGTTCTTC	CASSPVTGTPSNEQFF
TRBV25-1	TRBJ1-4	-	-	15	TGTGCCAGCAGTGAAGACAGTCCAACTAATGAAAAACTGTTTTTT	CASSEDSPTNEKLFF
TRBV25-1	TRBJ2-5	few	TRBD2	16	TGTGCCAGCAGTGAATATATGGGGCCGGGGGGAGAGACCCAGTACTTC	CASSEYMGPGGETQYF
TRBV4-1	TRBJ2-1	-	TRBD2	15	TGCGCCAGCAGCCTCACTAGCGGGGGGAGGAATGAGCAGTTCTTC	CASSLTSGGRNEQFF
TRBV29-1	TRBJ2-7	few	TRBD1	12	TGCAGCGTTGACGACAGGGGCGACGAGCAGTACTTC	CSVDDRGDEQYF
TRBV6-5	TRBJ1-1	-	TRBD1	13	TGTGCCAGCAGCCTCGGACAGGGGACTGAAGCTTTCTTT	CASSLGQGTEAFF
TRBV19	TRBJ1-2	-	-	13	TGTGCCAGTAGTATGCCAGACACCTATGGCTACACCTTC	CASSMPDTYGYTF
TRBV4-1	TRBJ2-3	once	-	16	TGCGCCAGCAGCCAAGATAAAAGCGGTCTCACAGATACGCAGTATTTT	CASSQDKSGLTDTQYF
TRBV18	TRBJ2-2	-	-	14	TGTGCCAGCTTAAAACAGGGAAACACCGGGGAGCTGTTTTTT	CASLKQGNTGELFF
TRBV27	TRBJ1-5	-	TRBD1	20	TGTGCCAGCAGTCCCTTAATATTCAGGGGGCTTTGGAATAGCAATCAGCCCCAGCATTTT	CASSPLIFRGLWNSNQPQHF
TRBV11-2	TRBJ2-4	-	TRBD1	17	TGTGCCAGCAGCTTAAGGGAACGAATCCAGGGGGTGGACATTCAGTACTTC	CASSLRERIQGVDIQYF
TRBV6-6	TRBJ2-5	-	-	15	TGTGCCAGCAGTTATGAGGGCGGAGCCTCGGAGACCCAGTACTTC	CASSYEGGASETQYF
TRBV5-6	TRBJ1-1	-	-	13	TGTGCCAGCACTTCGGTAAGTTACACTGAAGCTTTCTTT	CASTSVSYTEAFF
TRBV9	TRBJ1-3	-	-	13	TGTGCCAGCAGCGTAGCTAGTGGAAACACCATATATTTT	CASSVASGNTIYF
TRBV12-5	TRBJ1-2	once	TRBD1	15	TGTGCTAGTGGTTCCGACGGACAGGGGGCGAAAGGCTACACCTTC	CASGSDGQGAKGYTF
TRBV5-4	TRBJ1-5	-	-	16	TGTGCCAGCAGCCGGGGGGGGGCGCTGAGCAATCAGCCCCAGCATTTT	CASSRGGALSNQPQHF
TRBV21-1	TRBJ2-3	-	-	17	TGTGCCAGCAGCAAAGTCAGGACAGGGAACACCACAGATACGCAGTATTTT	CASSKVRTGNTTDTQYF
TRBV6-1	TRBJ1-5	few	-	12	TGTGCCAGCAGTGAAGCGAGGCAGCCCCAGCATTTT	CASSEARQPQHF
TRBV19	TRBJ1-1	many	-	13	TGTGCCAGTATACAGGAGGGCCGGTCTGAAGCTTTCTTT	CASIQEGRSEAFF
TRBV7-2	TRBJ2-3	-	-	15	TGTGCCAGCAGCTTAGACTACCTTAGCACAGATACGCAGTATTTT	CASSLDYLSTDTQYF
TRBV27	TRBJ1-2	few	-	12	TGTGCCAGCTCCACGGGTGTCTCAGGCTACACCTTC	CASSTGVSGYTF